Listed below are T cell receptor beta chains from one sample, sequenced in a study of identical twins. One entry per CDR3 protein, called by TCRdb with MiXCR from the 5' RACE reads. This sample carries 450,000 or so distinct CDR3 sequences, over 12% of them seen once, and the ten largest clones take around 0.57%. Separately, the same data were catalogued under a study of yellow fever vaccine responses in identical twins.

Sequenced input: CD4+ T cells sorted from blood. The receptor source for this set is a young woman in good health. The CDR3 runs from the conserved cysteine through the conserved F or W. D genes are given only for firm matches. Size values are once, few and many counts, or a class for expanded clones, and some rows have none.

clone_size: .
d_call: TRBD2
v_call: TRBV7-6
j_call: TRBJ2-3
cdr3_aa: CASSPIAGGQDTQYF
cdr3_nt: TGTGCCAGCAGTCCGATAGCGGGGGGGCAAGATACGCAGTATTTT

clone_size: .
d_call: TRBD1
v_call: TRBV30
j_call: TRBJ1-2
cdr3_aa: CAWRYRGDYGYTF
cdr3_nt: TGTGCCTGGAGGTACAGGGGGGACTATGGCTACACCTTC

clone_size: .
d_call: .
v_call: TRBV6-5
j_call: TRBJ1-3
cdr3_aa: CASSYSEVSGNTIYF
cdr3_nt: TGTGCCAGCAGTTACTCCGAAGTCTCCGGAAACACCATATATTTT

clone_size: few
d_call: .
v_call: TRBV13
j_call: TRBJ2-1
cdr3_aa: CASSLEGGRAYNEQFF
cdr3_nt: TGTGCCAGCAGCTTAGAGGGGGGCAGGGCCTACAATGAGCAGTTCTTC

clone_size: .
d_call: TRBD2
v_call: TRBV4-1
j_call: TRBJ2-4
cdr3_aa: CASSQGGAGGNIQYF
cdr3_nt: TGCGCCAGCAGCCAGGGAGGAGCGGGAGGGAACATTCAGTACTTC

clone_size: .
d_call: TRBD2
v_call: TRBV24-1
j_call: TRBJ2-1
cdr3_aa: CATSPGRAGGKYNEQFF
cdr3_nt: TGTGCCACCAGCCCCGGTCGAGCGGGGGGAAAATACAATGAGCAGTTCTTC

clone_size: .
d_call: .
v_call: TRBV7-2
j_call: TRBJ2-7
cdr3_aa: CASSLGPNSYEQYF
cdr3_nt: TGTGCCAGCAGCTTAGGTCCAAACTCCTACGAGCAGTACTTC

clone_size: few
d_call: .
v_call: TRBV3-1
j_call: TRBJ2-1
cdr3_aa: CASIWDGRSNEQFF
cdr3_nt: TGTGCCAGTATATGGGACGGACGGAGCAATGAGCAGTTCTTC

clone_size: .
d_call: TRBD2
v_call: TRBV5-1
j_call: TRBJ2-3
cdr3_aa: CASSPRTSGNTDTQYF
cdr3_nt: TGCGCCAGCAGCCCAAGGACTAGCGGCAACACAGATACGCAGTATTTT

clone_size: few
d_call: .
v_call: TRBV12-3/TRBV12-4
j_call: TRBJ2-7
cdr3_aa: CASSPDRRYEQYF
cdr3_nt: TGTGCCAGCAGCCCTGACAGGCGCTACGAGCAGTACTTC

clone_size: .
d_call: TRBD2
v_call: TRBV15
j_call: TRBJ2-7
cdr3_aa: CATSRGGTSGSYEQYF
cdr3_nt: TGTGCCACCAGCAGAGGGGGGACTAGCGGGAGTTACGAGCAGTACTTC

clone_size: few
d_call: TRBD1
v_call: TRBV7-2
j_call: TRBJ2-2
cdr3_aa: CASSWGQGTGELFF
cdr3_nt: TGTGCCAGCAGCTGGGGACAGGGCACCGGGGAGCTGTTTTTT

clone_size: many
d_call: TRBD2
v_call: TRBV5-1
j_call: TRBJ2-1
cdr3_aa: CASSDPGLAFHEQFF
cdr3_nt: TGCGCCAGCAGCGATCCGGGACTAGCGTTCCATGAGCAGTTCTTC

clone_size: few
d_call: TRBD2
v_call: TRBV20-1
j_call: TRBJ2-3
cdr3_aa: CSARAGGLAATDTQYF
cdr3_nt: TGCAGTGCTAGAGCGGGAGGACTAGCGGCAACAGATACGCAGTATTTT

clone_size: few
d_call: .
v_call: TRBV29-1
j_call: TRBJ2-6
cdr3_aa: CSAIQGGANVLTF
cdr3_nt: TGCAGCGCAATACAGGGAGGGGCCAACGTCCTGACTTTC

clone_size: .
d_call: TRBD1
v_call: TRBV7-9
j_call: TRBJ2-5
cdr3_aa: CASSLGDRDGRETQYF
cdr3_nt: TGTGCCAGCAGCTTAGGTGACAGGGATGGGCGAGAGACCCAGTACTTC

clone_size: few
d_call: .
v_call: TRBV4-3
j_call: TRBJ1-5
cdr3_aa: CASSQDWESHQPQHF
cdr3_nt: TGCGCCAGCAGCCAAGATTGGGAGTCTCATCAGCCCCAGCATTTT

clone_size: .
d_call: .
v_call: TRBV3-1
j_call: TRBJ1-1
cdr3_aa: CASSQDLRAFF
cdr3_nt: TGTGCCAGCAGCCAAGACCTCCGAGCTTTCTTT

clone_size: .
d_call: .
v_call: TRBV7-2
j_call: TRBJ2-3
cdr3_aa: CASSSGPSSGDTQYF
cdr3_nt: TGTGCCAGCAGCTCGGGACCCTCGTCAGGAGATACGCAGTATTTT

clone_size: few
d_call: .
v_call: TRBV2
j_call: TRBJ2-3
cdr3_aa: CASSEESTDTQYF
cdr3_nt: TGTGCCAGCAGTGAAGAGAGTACAGATACGCAGTATTTT

clone_size: few
d_call: TRBD2
v_call: TRBV15
j_call: TRBJ2-5
cdr3_aa: CATSSLSGRDGETQYF
cdr3_nt: TGTGCCACCAGCAGCCTTAGCGGGAGGGACGGGGAGACCCAGTACTTC

clone_size: .
d_call: TRBD2
v_call: TRBV12-3/TRBV12-4
j_call: TRBJ2-1
cdr3_aa: CASSSRRKREVYNEQFF
cdr3_nt: TGTGCCAGCAGCTCCAGACGAAAGCGGGAGGTCTACAATGAGCAGTTCTTC

clone_size: once
d_call: .
v_call: TRBV4-3
j_call: TRBJ2-6
cdr3_aa: CASSQISVSGANVLTF
cdr3_nt: TGCGCCAGCAGCCAGATTTCGGTGTCTGGGGCCAACGTCCTGACTTTC

clone_size: .
d_call: .
v_call: TRBV29-1
j_call: TRBJ2-2
cdr3_aa: CSVVGGSNTGELFF
cdr3_nt: TGCAGCGTTGTGGGCGGATCGAACACCGGGGAGCTGTTTTTT

clone_size: many
d_call: TRBD1
v_call: TRBV5-1
j_call: TRBJ1-6
cdr3_aa: CASSLEGQYNSPLHF
cdr3_nt: TGCGCCAGCAGCTTGGAGGGACAGTATAATTCACCCCTCCACTTT

clone_size: .
d_call: .
v_call: TRBV24-1
j_call: TRBJ2-1
cdr3_aa: CATSDFAGTPYNEQFF
cdr3_nt: TGTGCCACCAGTGATTTCGCAGGGACCCCCTACAATGAGCAGTTCTTC

clone_size: .
d_call: TRBD1
v_call: TRBV29-1
j_call: TRBJ1-1
cdr3_aa: CSVEVQGGTEAFF
cdr3_nt: TGCAGCGTTGAAGTACAGGGGGGTACTGAAGCTTTCTTT

clone_size: .
d_call: .
v_call: TRBV5-1
j_call: TRBJ1-1
cdr3_aa: CASSLEGVVNTEAFF
cdr3_nt: TGCGCCAGCAGCCTGGAAGGGGTAGTGAACACTGAAGCTTTCTTT

clone_size: many
d_call: .
v_call: TRBV10-3
j_call: TRBJ2-3
cdr3_aa: CAITSLADSTDTQYF
cdr3_nt: TGTGCCATCACCTCCTTAGCGGATAGCACAGATACGCAGTATTTT

clone_size: .
d_call: TRBD2
v_call: TRBV7-9
j_call: TRBJ2-2
cdr3_aa: CASSFQRGGGGELFF
cdr3_nt: TGTGCCAGCAGCTTTCAACGGGGGGGCGGCGGGGAGCTGTTTTTT

clone_size: few
d_call: TRBD1
v_call: TRBV27
j_call: TRBJ2-7
cdr3_aa: CASSLSGPGGLSSYEQYF
cdr3_nt: TGTGCCAGCAGTTTATCGGGGCCAGGGGGCCTCAGCTCCTACGAGCAGTACTTC

clone_size: .
d_call: .
v_call: TRBV7-8
j_call: TRBJ2-7
cdr3_aa: CASSLAPAGWVYEQYF
cdr3_nt: TGTGCCAGCAGCTTAGCCCCCGCAGGGTGGGTATACGAGCAGTACTTC

clone_size: few
d_call: .
v_call: TRBV15
j_call: TRBJ1-1
cdr3_aa: CATSRGEVSSEAFF
cdr3_nt: TGTGCCACCAGCAGAGGAGAGGTTAGCAGTGAAGCTTTCTTT

clone_size: .
d_call: TRBD1
v_call: TRBV12-3/TRBV12-4
j_call: TRBJ2-7
cdr3_aa: CASSIRGPFYEQYF
cdr3_nt: TGTGCCAGCAGTATTAGGGGGCCCTTCTACGAGCAGTACTTC

clone_size: .
d_call: .
v_call: TRBV6-4
j_call: TRBJ1-1
cdr3_aa: CASSDPPGKEAFF
cdr3_nt: TGTGCCAGCAGTGACCCGCCGGGTAAAGAAGCTTTCTTT

clone_size: few
d_call: .
v_call: TRBV9
j_call: TRBJ2-4
cdr3_aa: CASSVEDAKNIQYF
cdr3_nt: TGTGCCAGCAGCGTAGAGGACGCCAAAAACATTCAGTACTTC

clone_size: many
d_call: .
v_call: TRBV29-1
j_call: TRBJ2-2
cdr3_aa: CSVGDRYTGELFF
cdr3_nt: TGCAGCGTGGGCGACAGATACACCGGGGAGCTGTTTTTT

clone_size: .
d_call: TRBD1
v_call: TRBV20-1
j_call: TRBJ2-3
cdr3_aa: CSASLLDRGTDTQYF
cdr3_nt: TGCAGTGCTTCTCTACTCGACAGGGGAACAGATACGCAGTATTTT

clone_size: few
d_call: .
v_call: TRBV10-1
j_call: TRBJ2-3
cdr3_aa: CASSESSRPDTQYF
cdr3_nt: TGCGCCAGCAGTGAGTCTTCTAGGCCAGATACGCAGTATTTT

clone_size: few
d_call: TRBD1
v_call: TRBV14
j_call: TRBJ2-5
cdr3_aa: CASSQQGQIQETQYF
cdr3_nt: TGTGCCAGCAGCCAACAGGGACAGATACAAGAGACCCAGTACTTC

clone_size: .
d_call: TRBD1
v_call: TRBV28
j_call: TRBJ2-7
cdr3_aa: CASIKRQGWYEQYF
cdr3_nt: TGTGCCAGCATAAAGAGACAGGGTTGGTACGAGCAGTACTTC

clone_size: few
d_call: TRBD1
v_call: TRBV20-1
j_call: TRBJ2-1
cdr3_aa: CSAEGQGDPGEQFF
cdr3_nt: TGCAGTGCCGAGGGACAGGGAGATCCAGGCGAGCAGTTCTTC

clone_size: few
d_call: .
v_call: TRBV5-1
j_call: TRBJ2-1
cdr3_aa: CASSLVMGLYNEQFF
cdr3_nt: TGCGCCAGCAGCTTGGTGATGGGGCTGTACAATGAGCAGTTCTTC

clone_size: many
d_call: .
v_call: TRBV5-1
j_call: TRBJ2-7
cdr3_aa: CASSLGRGSYEQYF
cdr3_nt: TGCGCCAGCAGCTTGGGTCGGGGTTCCTACGAGCAGTACTTC

clone_size: .
d_call: TRBD2
v_call: TRBV7-2
j_call: TRBJ2-1
cdr3_aa: CASSRIAGGNNEQFF
cdr3_nt: TGTGCCAGCAGTCGAATAGCGGGAGGGAACAATGAGCAGTTCTTC

clone_size: few
d_call: TRBD2
v_call: TRBV2
j_call: TRBJ2-5
cdr3_aa: CASSERLAGVKETQYF
cdr3_nt: TGTGCCAGCAGTGAACGACTAGCGGGGGTGAAAGAGACCCAGTACTTC

clone_size: .
d_call: TRBD1
v_call: TRBV27
j_call: TRBJ2-3
cdr3_aa: CASSPRGRGADTQYF
cdr3_nt: TGTGCCAGCAGTCCCAGGGGGAGAGGGGCGGATACGCAGTATTTT